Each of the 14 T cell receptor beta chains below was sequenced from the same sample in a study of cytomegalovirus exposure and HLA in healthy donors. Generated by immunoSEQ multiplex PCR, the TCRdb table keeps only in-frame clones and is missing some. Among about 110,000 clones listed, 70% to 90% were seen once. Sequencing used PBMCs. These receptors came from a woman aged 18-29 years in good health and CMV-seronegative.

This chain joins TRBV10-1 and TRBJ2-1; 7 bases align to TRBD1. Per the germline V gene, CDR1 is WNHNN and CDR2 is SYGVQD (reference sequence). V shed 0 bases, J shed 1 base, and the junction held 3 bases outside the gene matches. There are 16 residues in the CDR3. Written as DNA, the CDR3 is TGCGCCAGCAGTGAGTCGACAGGGTGGTCCTACAATGAGCAGTTCTTC. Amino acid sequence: CASSESTGWSYNEQFF.

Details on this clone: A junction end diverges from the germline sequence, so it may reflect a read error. The CDR3 reads CASSESAGVTEAFF. The CDR3 bases are TGTGCCAGCAGCGAATCGGCAGGGGTGACTGAAGCTTTCTTT. The chain links TRBV25-1 to TRBJ1-1, with a weak D call TRBD1 (6 bases). CDR1 and CDR2 from the germline V gene are MGHDK and SYGVNS. This CDR3 has 14 residues. The whole variable domain, filled in from reference TRBV25-1 and TRBJ1-1, reads EADIYQTPRYLVIGTGKKITLECSQTMGHDKMYWYQQDPGMELHLIHYSYGVNSTEKGDLSSESTVSRIRTEHFPLTLESARPSHTSQYLCASSESAGVTEAFFGQGTRLTVV.

The CDR3 DNA follows: TGTGCCAGCATCGGTCGCCCCTACGAGCAGTACTTC. It translates to CASIGRPYEQYF. This chain connects TRBV27 to TRBJ2-7; D is unresolved. Trimming took off 7 bases at V and 2 bases at J, with 9 bases between the two ends. Germline CDR1 is MNHEY and CDR2 is SMNVEV (reference sequence). CDR3 length: 12 amino acids.

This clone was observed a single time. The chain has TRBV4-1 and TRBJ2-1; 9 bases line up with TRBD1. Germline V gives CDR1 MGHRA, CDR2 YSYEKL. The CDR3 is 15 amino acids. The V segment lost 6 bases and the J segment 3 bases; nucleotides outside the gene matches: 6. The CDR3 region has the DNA TGCGCCAGCAGTCAACCGGGACAGGGCTACAATGAGCAGTTCTTC. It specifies CASSQPGQGYNEQFF.

CDR3 nucleotide sequence: TGTGCCAGCAGTTTAGGTGGGGGAGGTACCGGGGAGCTGTTTTTT. It specifies CASSLGGGGTGELFF. The V and J genes are TRBV27 and TRBJ2-2, with a weak D call TRBD2 (6 bases). In germline, CDR1 is MNHEY, CDR2 SMNVEV (reference sequence). Trimming pared 2 bases from V and 5 bases from J, leaving 12 bases between. The CDR3 has 15 amino acids.

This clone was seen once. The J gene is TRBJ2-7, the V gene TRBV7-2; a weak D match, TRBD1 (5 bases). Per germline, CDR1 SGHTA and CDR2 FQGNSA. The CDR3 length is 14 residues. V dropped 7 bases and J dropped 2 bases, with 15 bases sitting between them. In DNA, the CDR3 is TGTGCCAGCACCCATTGGGGCCCCGCCTACGAGCAGTACTTC. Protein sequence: CASTHWGPAYEQYF.

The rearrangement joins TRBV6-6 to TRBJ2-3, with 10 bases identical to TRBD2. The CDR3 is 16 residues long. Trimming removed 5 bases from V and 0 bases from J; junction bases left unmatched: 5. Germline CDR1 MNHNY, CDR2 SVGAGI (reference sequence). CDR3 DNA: TGTGCCAGCAGTCCGAGCGGGGGGGCTAGCACAGATACGCAGTATTTT. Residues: CASSPSGGASTDTQYF.

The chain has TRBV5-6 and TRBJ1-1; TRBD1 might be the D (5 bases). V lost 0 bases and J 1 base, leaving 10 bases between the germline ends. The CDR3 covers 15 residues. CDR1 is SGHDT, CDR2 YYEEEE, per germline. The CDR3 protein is CASSLVGRGNTEAFF. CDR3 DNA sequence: TGTGCCAGCAGCTTGGTAGGGAGGGGGAACACTGAAGCTTTCTTT.

Written as DNA, the CDR3 is TGTGCCAGCAGCGCTTTCGACAGGTTCGGCACAGATACGCAGTATTTT. Residues: CASSAFDRFGTDTQYF. The chain recombines TRBV9 with TRBJ2-3, with D perhaps TRBD1 (6 bases). The CDR3 covers 16 residues. Germline V gives CDR1 SGDLS, CDR2 YYNGEE. Trimming stripped 3 bases from V and 1 base from J, with 15 bases between.

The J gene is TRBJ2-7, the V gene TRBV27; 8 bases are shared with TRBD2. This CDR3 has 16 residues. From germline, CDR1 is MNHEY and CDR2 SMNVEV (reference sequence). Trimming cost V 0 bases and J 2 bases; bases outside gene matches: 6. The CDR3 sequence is CASSLSARGDTYEQYF. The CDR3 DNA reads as TGTGCCAGCAGTTTATCGGCGCGGGGGGACACCTACGAGCAGTACTTC.

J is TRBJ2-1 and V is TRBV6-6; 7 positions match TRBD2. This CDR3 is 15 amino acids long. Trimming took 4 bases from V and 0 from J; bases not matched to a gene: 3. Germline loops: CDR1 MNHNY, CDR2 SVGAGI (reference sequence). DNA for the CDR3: TGTGCCAGCAGTTTGCGGGGGAGCTCCTACAATGAGCAGTTCTTC. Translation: CASSLRGSSYNEQFF.

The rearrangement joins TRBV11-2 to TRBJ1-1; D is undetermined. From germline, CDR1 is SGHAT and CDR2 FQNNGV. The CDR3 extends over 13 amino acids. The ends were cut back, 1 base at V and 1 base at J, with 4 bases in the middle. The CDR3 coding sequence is TGTGCCAGCAGCTTAGGTAAGAACACTGAAGCTTTCTTT. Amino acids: CASSLGKNTEAFF.

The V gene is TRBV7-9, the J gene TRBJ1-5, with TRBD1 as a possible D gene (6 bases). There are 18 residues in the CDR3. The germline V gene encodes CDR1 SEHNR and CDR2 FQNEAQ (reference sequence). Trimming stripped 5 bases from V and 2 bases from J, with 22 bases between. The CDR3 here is CASSRIPRGALGNQPQHF. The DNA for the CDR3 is TGTGCCAGCAGCCGTATCCCACGGGGGGCGCTTGGCAATCAGCCCCAGCATTTT.

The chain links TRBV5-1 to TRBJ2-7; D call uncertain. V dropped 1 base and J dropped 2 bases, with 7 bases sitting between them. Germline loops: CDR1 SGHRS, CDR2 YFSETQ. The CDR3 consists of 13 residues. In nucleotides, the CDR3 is TGCGCCAGCAGCTTGACCAGGCCCTACGAGCAGTACTTC. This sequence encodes CASSLTRPYEQYF.